Detailed here is one T cell receptor (beta chain). The data were obtained in a study of blood T cell repertoires in COVID-19. Overall study: Samples of COVID-19 (acute and convalescent) were obtained from the United States, Italy and Spain.

The junction had 8 bases not matched to a gene; V was cut back by 9 bases and J by 0 bases. CDR1 is MNHEY, CDR2 SMNVEV, per germline (reference sequence). The length of the CDR3 is 15 residues. The repertoire was sequenced with immunoSEQ multiplex PCR; TCRdb's copy has only in-frame clones and lacks some. Of around 300,000 clones in the sample, approximately 88% are singletons; the top ten hold approximately 1.5%. V gene TRBV27 combines with J gene TRBJ1-2; TRBD1 matches 9 bases. This clonotype was sampled from a woman aged 40 to 55 who had recovered from COVID-19. Sequenced sample: PBMCs or T cells enriched from blood (not recorded which). DNA of the CDR3: TGTGCCAGTCTACCTACAGGGGGCCCTAACTATGGCTACACCTTC. Amino acids: CASLPTGGPNYGYTF.